These 8 T cell receptor beta chains came from one sample sequenced in a study of T cells in Graves' hyperthyroidism and ophthalmopathy. Amplification yielded TCR beta CDR3 regions, with RNA transcripts as the source. Carried out on the TCR CDR3, a first-round RT-PCR used the HTBI primer set. Each CDR3 protein gets one entry after TCRdb re-called the multiplex PCR reads with MiXCR. This table has 700,000 to 850,000 distinct CDR3 sequences, 30% to 40% appearing once. The sequencing sample was made of blood. These receptors were collected from a middle-aged woman with Graves' hyperthyroidism.

This clonotype was observed a handful of times. CDR3 nucleotides: TGTGCCAGCAGCCCCCTGGGGCCCCAAGAGACCCAGTACTTC. Translation gives CASSPLGPQETQYF. The gene calls are TRBV9 and TRBJ2-5, with D tentatively TRBD1 (5 bases). The CDR3 totals 14 residues. Trimming took off 4 bases at V and 1 base at J, with 11 bases between the two ends. Looked up from germline, CDR1 is SGDLS and CDR2 is YYNGEE.

The rearrangement joins TRBV4-1 to TRBJ1-2; weak D call: TRBD1 (5 bases). The V gene's germline CDR1 is MGHRA and CDR2 YSYEKL. The CDR3 length is 14 residues. V lost 1 base to trimming and J lost 2 bases, with 8 bases between them. The CDR3 reads CASSQVGGNYGYTF. DNA of the CDR3: TGCGCCAGCAGCCAAGTGGGGGGAAACTATGGCTACACCTTC.

This clonotype was counted between two and nine times. The V call is TRBV6-5, the J call TRBJ2-7; 7 bases fit TRBD1. The CDR3 is made up of 15 amino acids. Germline-derived CDR1 and CDR2 are MNHEY and SVGAGI. The J segment lost 2 bases and the V segment lost 0 bases, leaving 4 bases of the junction unmatched. CDR3 amino acids: CASSYSGTDTYEQYF. The DNA for the CDR3 is TGTGCCAGCAGTTACTCCGGGACAGATACCTACGAGCAGTACTTC.

This clonotype was counted ten times or more. The J gene is TRBJ1-3, the V gene TRBV7-2; D gene ambiguous. CDR1 SGHTA and CDR2 FQGNSA come from the germline V gene. Trimming stripped 0 bases from V and 1 base from J, with 10 bases between. This CDR3 region has 16 residues. CDR3 sequence: CASSLAGRVSGNTIYF. The CDR3 DNA reads TGTGCCAGCAGCTTAGCGGGAAGGGTATCTGGAAACACCATATATTTT. Filled out from reference TRBV7-2 and TRBJ1-3, the complete variable domain reads GAGVSQSPSNKVTEKGKDVELRCDPISGHTALYWYRQSLGQGLEFLIYFQGNSAPDKSGLPSDRFSAERTGGSVSTLTIQRTQQEDSAVYLCASSLAGRVSGNTIYFGEGSWLTVV.

The chain has TRBV15 and TRBJ2-7, with unresolved D. The CDR3 consists of 14 residues. Germline V CDR1 and CDR2: LNHNV, YYDKDF (reference sequence). Trimming took 2 bases from V and 0 from J, leaving 8 bases between them. CDR3 sequence reads: CATSRPGSSYEQYF. The CDR3 bases are TGTGCCACCAGCAGACCCGGGTCCTCCTACGAGCAGTACTTC.

This clonotype was observed a handful of times. This chain uses TRBV12-3 or TRBV12-4 with TRBJ2-3; 10 bases fit TRBD2. The CDR3 extends over 13 amino acids. V lost 6 bases, J lost 8 bases, and 5 bases stayed unmatched. The DNA for the CDR3 is TGTGCCAGCAGCGCTAGCGGGAGCGGTACGCAGTATTTT. Its protein product is CASSASGSGTQYF.

This clonotype showed up many times. The chain couples TRBV10-3 to TRBJ1-5; D is ambiguous. Germline V gene sequence: CDR1 ENHRY, CDR2 SYGVKD. V was cut by 6 bases and J by 7 bases, with 19 bases left in between. CDR3 length equals 15 residues. CDR3 in amino acids: CAIRETVGAGQPQHF. The DNA for the CDR3 is TGTGCCATCAGGGAAACAGTGGGCGCAGGACAGCCCCAGCATTTT.

This clonotype was counted a few times. The chain links TRBV6-5 to TRBJ2-5, with 12 bases fitting TRBD1. V dropped 2 bases and J dropped 5; count of bases not matched to a gene: 6. The CDR3 has 16 residues. The germline CDR1 and CDR2 sequences are MNHEY and SVGAGI. CDR3 sequence (DNA): TGTGCCAGCAGTTACGGGGGACAGGGGGCGGGGGAGACCCAGTACTTC. Amino acids: CASSYGGQGAGETQYF.